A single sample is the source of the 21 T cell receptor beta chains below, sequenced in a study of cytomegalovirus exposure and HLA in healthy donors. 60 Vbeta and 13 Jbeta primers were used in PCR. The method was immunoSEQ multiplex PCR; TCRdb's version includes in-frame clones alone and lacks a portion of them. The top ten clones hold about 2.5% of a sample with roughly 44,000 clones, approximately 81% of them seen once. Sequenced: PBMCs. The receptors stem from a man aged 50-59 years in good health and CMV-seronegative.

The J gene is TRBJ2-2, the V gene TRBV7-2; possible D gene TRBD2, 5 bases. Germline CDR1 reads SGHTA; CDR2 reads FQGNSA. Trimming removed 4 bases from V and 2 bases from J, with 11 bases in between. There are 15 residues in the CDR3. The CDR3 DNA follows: TGTGCCAGCAGCTCACGCGGACTCAACACCGGGGAGCTGTTTTTT. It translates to CASSSRGLNTGELFF.

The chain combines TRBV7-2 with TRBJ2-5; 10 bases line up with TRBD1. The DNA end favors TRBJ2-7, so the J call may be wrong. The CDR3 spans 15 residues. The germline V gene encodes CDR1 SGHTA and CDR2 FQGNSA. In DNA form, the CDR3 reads TGTGCCAGCAGCTTATGGGGACAGGGGACCTACGAGCAGTACTTC. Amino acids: CASSLWGQGTYEQYF.

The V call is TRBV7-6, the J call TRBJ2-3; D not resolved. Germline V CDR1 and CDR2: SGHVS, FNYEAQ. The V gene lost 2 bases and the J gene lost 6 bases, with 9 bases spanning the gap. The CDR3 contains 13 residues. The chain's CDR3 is CASSLTFSDTQYF. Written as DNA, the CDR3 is TGTGCCAGCAGCTTAACTTTTTCGGATACGCAGTATTTT.

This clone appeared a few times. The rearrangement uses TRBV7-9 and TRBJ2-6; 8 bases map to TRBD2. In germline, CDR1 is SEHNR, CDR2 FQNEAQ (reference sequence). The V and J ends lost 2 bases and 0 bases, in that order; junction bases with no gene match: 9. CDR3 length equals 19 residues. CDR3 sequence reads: CASSLTGGGWGSGANVLTF. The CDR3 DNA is TGTGCCAGCAGCTTAACCGGGGGGGGTTGGGGCTCTGGGGCCAACGTCCTGACTTTC.

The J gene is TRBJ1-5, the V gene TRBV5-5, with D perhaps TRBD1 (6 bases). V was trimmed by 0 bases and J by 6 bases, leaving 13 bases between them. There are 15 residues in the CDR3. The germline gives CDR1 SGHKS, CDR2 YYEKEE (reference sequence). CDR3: CASSLEGERGQPQHF. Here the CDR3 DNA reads TGTGCCAGCAGCTTGGAGGGGGAACGGGGTCAGCCCCAGCATTTT.

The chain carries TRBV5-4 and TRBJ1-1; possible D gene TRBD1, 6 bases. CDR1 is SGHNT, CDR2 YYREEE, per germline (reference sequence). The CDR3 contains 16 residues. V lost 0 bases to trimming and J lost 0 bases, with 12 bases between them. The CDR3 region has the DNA TGTGCCAGCAGCTTGGCGCAGGGGCCCTTGAACACTGAAGCTTTCTTT. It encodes CASSLAQGPLNTEAFF.

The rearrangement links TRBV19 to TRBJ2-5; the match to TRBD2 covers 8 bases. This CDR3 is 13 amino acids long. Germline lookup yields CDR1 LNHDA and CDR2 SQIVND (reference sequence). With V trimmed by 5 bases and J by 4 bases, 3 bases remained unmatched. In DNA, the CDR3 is TGTGCCAGTAGTTGGAGCGGGGGAGAGACCCAGTACTTC. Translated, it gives CASSWSGGETQYF. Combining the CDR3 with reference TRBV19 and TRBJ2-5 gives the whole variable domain DGGITQSPKYLFRKEGQNVTLSCEQNLNHDAMYWYRQDPGQGLRLIYYSQIVNDFQKGDIAEGYSVSREKKESFPLTVTSAQKNPTAFYLCASSWSGGETQYFGPGTRLLVL.

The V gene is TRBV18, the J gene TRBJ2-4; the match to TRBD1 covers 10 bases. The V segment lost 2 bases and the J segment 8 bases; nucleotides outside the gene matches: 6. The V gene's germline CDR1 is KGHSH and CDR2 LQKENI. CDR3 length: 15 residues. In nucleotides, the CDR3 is TGTGCCAGCTCACCAGTGGGACAGGGGCTGGACATTCAGTACTTC. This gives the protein CASSPVGQGLDIQYF.

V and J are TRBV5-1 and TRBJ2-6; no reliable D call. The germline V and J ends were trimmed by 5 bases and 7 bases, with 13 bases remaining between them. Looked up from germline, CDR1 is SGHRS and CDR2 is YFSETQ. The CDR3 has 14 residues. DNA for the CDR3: TGCGCCAGCAGACGCTCTGGGCAAGCCAACGTCCTGACTTTC. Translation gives CASRRSGQANVLTF.

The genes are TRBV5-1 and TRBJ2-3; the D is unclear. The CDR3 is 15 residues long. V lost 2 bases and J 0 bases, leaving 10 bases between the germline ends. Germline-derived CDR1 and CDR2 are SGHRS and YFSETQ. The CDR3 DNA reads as TGCGCCAGCAGCTTCTACGGAGCTAGCACAGATACGCAGTATTTT. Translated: CASSFYGASTDTQYF.

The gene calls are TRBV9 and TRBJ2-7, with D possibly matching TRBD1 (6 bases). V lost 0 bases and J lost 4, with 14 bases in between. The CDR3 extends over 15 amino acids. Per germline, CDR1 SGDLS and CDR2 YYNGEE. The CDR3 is CASSVATGRGYEQYF. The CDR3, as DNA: TGTGCCAGCAGCGTAGCTACAGGCAGGGGATACGAGCAGTACTTC.

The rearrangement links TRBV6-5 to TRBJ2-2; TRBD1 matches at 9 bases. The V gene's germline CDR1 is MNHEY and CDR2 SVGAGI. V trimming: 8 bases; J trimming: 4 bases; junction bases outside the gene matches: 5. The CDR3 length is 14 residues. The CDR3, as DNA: TGTGCCAGCGTAGGGACAGGGCGCACCGGGGAGCTGTTTTTT. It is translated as CASVGTGRTGELFF.

In DNA form, the CDR3 reads TGTGCCAGCACCCGACATCCGAACACCGGGGAGCTGTTTTTT. The encoded protein is CASTRHPNTGELFF. The J gene is TRBJ2-2, the V gene TRBV6-5; no definite D call. The CDR3 contains 14 residues. Germline V gene sequence: CDR1 MNHEY, CDR2 SVGAGI. Trimming removed 7 bases at V and 0 bases at J, with 9 bases between.

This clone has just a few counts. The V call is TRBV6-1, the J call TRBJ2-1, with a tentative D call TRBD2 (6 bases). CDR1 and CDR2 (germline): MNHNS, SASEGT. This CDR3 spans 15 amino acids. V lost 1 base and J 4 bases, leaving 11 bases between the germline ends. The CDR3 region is CASSEDPGDYNEQFF. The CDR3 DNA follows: TGTGCCAGCAGTGAAGATCCGGGGGATTACAATGAGCAGTTCTTC.

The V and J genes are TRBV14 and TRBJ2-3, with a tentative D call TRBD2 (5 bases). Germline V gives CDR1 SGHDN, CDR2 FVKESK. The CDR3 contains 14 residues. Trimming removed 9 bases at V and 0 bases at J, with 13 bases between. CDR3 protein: CASGGPYSTDTQYF. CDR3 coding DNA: TGTGCCAGTGGAGGTCCCTATAGCACAGATACGCAGTATTTT.

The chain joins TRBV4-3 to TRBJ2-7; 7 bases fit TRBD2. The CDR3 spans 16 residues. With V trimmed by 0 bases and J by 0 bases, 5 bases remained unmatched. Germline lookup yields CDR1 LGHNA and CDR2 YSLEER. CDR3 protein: CASSQDRSGPSYEQYF. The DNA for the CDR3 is TGCGCCAGCAGCCAAGACCGTAGCGGGCCCTCCTACGAGCAGTACTTC.

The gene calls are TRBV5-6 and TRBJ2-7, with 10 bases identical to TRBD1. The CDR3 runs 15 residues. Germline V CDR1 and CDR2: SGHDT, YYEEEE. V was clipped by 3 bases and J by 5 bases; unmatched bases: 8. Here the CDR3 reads CASSSPAGTGDEQYF. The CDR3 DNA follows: TGTGCCAGCAGCTCCCCGGCCGGGACAGGGGACGAGCAGTACTTC.

The CDR3 region has the DNA TGCAGCGCTCGTACTAGCGGGGCGGGGGGACGCACAGATACGCAGTATTTT. Translated: CSARTSGAGGRTDTQYF. The rearrangement uses TRBV29-1 and TRBJ2-3; 10 positions agree with TRBD2. Germline V CDR1 and CDR2: SQVTM, ANQGSEA. The J segment lost 1 base and the V segment lost 7 bases, leaving 14 bases of the junction unmatched. The CDR3 loop spans 17 amino acids.

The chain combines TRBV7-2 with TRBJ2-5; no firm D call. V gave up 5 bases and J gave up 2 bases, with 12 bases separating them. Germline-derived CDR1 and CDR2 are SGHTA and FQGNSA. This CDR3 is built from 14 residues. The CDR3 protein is CASSAEVFQETQYF. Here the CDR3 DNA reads TGTGCCAGCAGCGCAGAGGTTTTTCAAGAGACCCAGTACTTC.

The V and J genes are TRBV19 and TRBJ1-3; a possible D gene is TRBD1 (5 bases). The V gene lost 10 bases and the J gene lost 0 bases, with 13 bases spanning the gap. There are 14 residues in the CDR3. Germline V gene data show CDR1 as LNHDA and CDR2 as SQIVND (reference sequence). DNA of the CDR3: TGTGCCACAAAGTCACAGGACTCTGGAAACACCATATATTTT. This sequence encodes CATKSQDSGNTIYF. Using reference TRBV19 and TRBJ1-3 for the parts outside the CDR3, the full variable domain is DGGITQSPKYLFRKEGQNVTLSCEQNLNHDAMYWYRQDPGQGLRLIYYSQIVNDFQKGDIAEGYSVSREKKESFPLTVTSAQKNPTAFYLCATKSQDSGNTIYFGEGSWLTVV.

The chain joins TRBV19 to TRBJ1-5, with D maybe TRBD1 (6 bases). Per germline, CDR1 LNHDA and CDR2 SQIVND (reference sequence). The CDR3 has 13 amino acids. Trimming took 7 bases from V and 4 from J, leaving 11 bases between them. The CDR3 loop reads CASKDRFNQPQHF. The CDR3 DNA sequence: TGTGCCAGTAAAGACAGGTTTAATCAGCCCCAGCATTTT. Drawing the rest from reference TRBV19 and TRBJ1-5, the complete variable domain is DGGITQSPKYLFRKEGQNVTLSCEQNLNHDAMYWYRQDPGQGLRLIYYSQIVNDFQKGDIAEGYSVSREKKESFPLTVTSAQKNPTAFYLCASKDRFNQPQHFGDGTRLSIL.